The T cell receptor (beta chain) described here comes from a study of T cell repertoires in cytomegalovirus infection. Across the study: In public TCR beta signatures, there were indications of both CMV infection and matching HLA type.

Study-wide findings and caveats: What dominated the ex vivo response were HLA-C-restricted CMV-specific TCR beta clonotypes. Identification of carriers of CMV plus the relevant HLA was achieved through cumulative public TCR beta family frequency.

V shed 5 bases, J shed 7 bases, and the junction held 13 bases outside the gene matches. Germline V lookup: CDR1 SGHVS, CDR2 FNYEAQ. The CDR3 is 16 amino acids. This clonotype was seen more than once but under ten times. Antigen specificity is unknown. TCRdb re-analysed the reads in MiXCR, keeping a single row per CDR3 protein. The sample contains 90,000 to 130,000 distinct CDR3 sequences, roughly 9.1% of which appear only once. The TCR sequence derives from a human donor in good health (CMV status not recorded). Some clones in this sample may be carry-over from other donors' samples. The sequenced sample was PBMCs, sequenced either directly or after in vitro stimulation (not recorded which). The rearrangement links TRBV7-6 to TRBJ2-5; TRBD1 agrees at 10 bases. CDR3 bases: TGTGCCAGCAGCCACCGGGCCGGACAGGGGGAGTCGACCCAGTACTTC. Translated: CASSHRAGQGESTQYF.